A single sample is the source of the 26 T cell receptor beta chains below, sequenced in a study of cytomegalovirus exposure and HLA in healthy donors. The study ran its PCR with 60 Vbeta and 13 Jbeta primers. Measured with immunoSEQ multiplex PCR; TCRdb has only the in-frame clones, and not every one. The profile covers 140,000 or so clones, with about 66% appearing a single time and about 1.8% taken by the ten largest. The specimen sequenced was PBMCs. These receptor sequences come from a male donor in good health and CMV-seronegative.

This sequence joins TRBV7-8 and TRBJ1-2; D gene unclear. The CDR3 contains 14 residues. Germline V gene sequence: CDR1 SGHVS, CDR2 FQNEAQ. V lost 2 bases to trimming and J lost 2 bases, with 9 bases between them. The CDR3 region is CASSLRETNYGYTF. CDR3 coding DNA: TGTGCCAGCAGCTTACGGGAGACCAACTATGGCTACACCTTC.

The chain joins TRBV7-2 to TRBJ1-1, with 10 bases that match TRBD1. CDR1 and CDR2 (germline): SGHTA, FQGNSA. Trimming removed 6 bases from V and 11 bases from J; junction bases left unmatched: 15. The CDR3 spans 15 residues. CDR3 nucleotides: TGTGCCAGCAGAGCCGGGACAGGGGCGTTTAAGGTGGCTTTCTTT. Its translation: CASRAGTGAFKVAFF.

The chain couples TRBV28 to TRBJ1-2, with 7 bases fitting TRBD1. This CDR3 has 15 amino acids. Germline V gives CDR1 MDHEN, CDR2 SYDVKM. Unmatched junction bases numbered 14, after V lost 7 bases and J lost 6 bases. CDR3 residues: CASTGGGSPRDGYTF. The DNA for the CDR3 is TGTGCCAGCACAGGAGGGGGCTCGCCACGGGATGGCTACACCTTC.

The chain couples TRBV11-2 to TRBJ2-7; D is unclear. Trimming stripped 2 bases from V and 0 bases from J, with 11 bases between. Germline assignment: CDR1 SGHAT and CDR2 FQNNGV. The CDR3 consists of 15 residues. CDR3 residues: CASSLYARSSYEQYF. CDR3 nucleotide sequence: TGTGCCAGCAGCTTATACGCTAGGAGCTCCTACGAGCAGTACTTC. Full variable domain (missing parts from reference TRBV11-2 and TRBJ2-7): EAGVAQSPRYKIIEKRQSVAFWCNPISGHATLYWYQQILGQGPKLLIQFQNNGVVDDSQLPKDRFSAERLKGVDSTLKIQPAKLEDSAVYLCASSLYARSSYEQYFGPGTRLTVT.

This clone was observed a handful of times. The chain recombines TRBV28 with TRBJ2-1, with 8 bases matching TRBD1. Germline V gene sequence: CDR1 MDHEN, CDR2 SYDVKM. The trim removed 8 bases at V and 7 bases at J, leaving 10 bases unmatched. CDR3 length: 14 amino acids. Here the CDR3 DNA reads TGTGCCAGCTCTACAAGGACAGGGTGGAATGAGCAGTTCTTC. It translates to CASSTRTGWNEQFF.

This sequence joins TRBV6-5 and TRBJ2-3; 9 bases are shared with TRBD2. The CDR3 loop spans 14 amino acids. Unmatched junction bases numbered 7, after V lost 8 bases and J lost 4 bases. Germline V lookup: CDR1 MNHEY, CDR2 SVGAGI. CDR3 sequence (DNA): TGTGCCAGCGCTTGGCGGGGGGGTTCAGATACGCAGTATTTT. Residues: CASAWRGGSDTQYF.

This clone has a single count. V and J are TRBV21-1 and TRBJ2-5; TRBD1 is the table's D call, not checked against the DNA. TRBV21-1 is listed as a pseudogene. The CDR3 is 17 amino acids. The CDR3 bases are TGTGCCAGCAGCAAAGGTTACCACAGGGGGCAGCAAGAGACCCAGTACTTC. Its protein product is CASSKGYHRGQQETQYF.

The CDR3 DNA reads TGTGCCAGCAGCCCACTTCTCGACAGGGAGAACTATGGCTACACCTTC. It translates to CASSPLLDRENYGYTF. This chain joins TRBV7-9 and TRBJ1-2, with 7 bases identical to TRBD1. Germline V gives CDR1 SEHNR, CDR2 FQNEAQ (reference sequence). After removal of 5 bases from V and 2 bases from J, the junction contained 11 bases not matched to a gene. The CDR3 length is 16 residues.

This sequence joins TRBV29-1 and TRBJ1-4; possibly TRBD1 for D (6 bases). Looked up from germline, CDR1 is SQVTM and CDR2 is ANQGSEA. The length of the CDR3 is 13 residues. The CDR3 coding sequence is TGCGGTGGGGGCGGGCTCCCAGGGGAAAAACTGTTTTTT. Amino acid sequence: CGGGGLPGEKLFF. Filled out from reference TRBV29-1 and TRBJ1-4, the complete variable domain reads SAVISQKPSRDICQRGTSLTIQCQVDSQVTMMFWYRQQPGQSLTLIATANQGSEATYESGFVIDKFPISRPNLTFSTLTVSNMSPEDSSIYLCGGGGLPGEKLFFGSGTQLSVL.

V usage is TRBV5-1 and J usage is TRBJ1-4, with TRBD1 matching over 7 bases. Trimming cost V 3 bases and J 7 bases; bases outside gene matches: 6. CDR1 SGHRS and CDR2 YFSETQ come from the germline V gene. The CDR3 contains 14 residues. The CDR3 DNA is TGCGCCAGCAGCTCGACGGCAGGGGGTGAAAAACTGTTTTTT. Amino acid sequence: CASSSTAGGEKLFF. Combining the CDR3 with reference TRBV5-1 and TRBJ1-4 gives the whole variable domain KAGVTQTPRYLIKTRGQQVTLSCSPISGHRSVSWYQQTPGQGLQFLFEYFSETQRNKGNFPGRFSGRQFSNSRSEMNVSTLELGDSALYLCASSSTAGGEKLFFGSGTQLSVL.

V usage is TRBV6-6 and J usage is TRBJ1-6, with 9 bases lining up with TRBD1. From germline, CDR1 is MNHNY and CDR2 SVGAGI (reference sequence). The trim removed 4 bases at V and 9 bases at J, leaving 10 bases unmatched. The CDR3 covers 16 residues. This CDR3 reads CASSWVPGQGGSPLHF. The CDR3 nucleotides are TGTGCCAGCAGTTGGGTCCCGGGACAGGGTGGTTCACCCCTCCACTTT.

CDR3 region: CASSTRTGADSPLHF. The DNA for the CDR3 is TGTGCCAGCAGTACCCGCACAGGGGCCGACTCACCCCTCCACTTT. The chain uses TRBV2 and TRBJ1-6, with 7 bases that match TRBD1. Trimming removed 5 bases from V and 10 bases from J; junction bases left unmatched: 11. Germline loops: CDR1 SNHLY, CDR2 FYNNEI. The length of the CDR3 is 15 residues.

The V and J genes are TRBV6-6 and TRBJ1-2; no reliable D call. Trimming took off 7 bases at V and 0 bases at J, with 18 bases between the two ends. This CDR3 region has 16 residues. Looked up from germline, CDR1 is MNHNY and CDR2 is SVGAGI (reference sequence). CDR3 region: CASIFGESPTNYGYTF. CDR3 nucleotides: TGTGCCAGCATCTTCGGGGAGTCGCCAACTAACTATGGCTACACCTTC.

The chain couples TRBV9 to TRBJ2-3; TRBD1 aligns across 8 bases. CDR3 size: 15 residues. J lost 1 base, V lost 3 bases, and 4 bases had no gene match. Germline loops: CDR1 SGDLS, CDR2 YYNGEE. CDR3 in amino acids: CASSDYRGGTDTQYF. CDR3 coding DNA: TGTGCCAGCAGCGACTACAGGGGGGGCACAGATACGCAGTATTTT.

The chain employs TRBV11-1 and TRBJ1-5; D is possibly TRBD1 (5 bases). Germline CDR1 SGHAT, CDR2 FQDESV (reference sequence). The CDR3 is 14 residues long. The ends were cut back, 4 bases at V and 3 bases at J, with 10 bases in the middle. CDR3 in DNA: TGTGCCAGCAGCTCAGGGAAGGCCAATCAGCCCCAGCATTTT. Its protein is CASSSGKANQPQHF. Based on the CDR3 plus reference TRBV11-1 and TRBJ1-5, the full variable domain is EAEVAQSPRYKITEKSQAVAFWCDPISGHATLYWYRQILGQGPELLVQFQDESVVDDSQLPKDRFSAERLKGVDSTLKIQPAELGDSAMYLCASSSGKANQPQHFGDGTRLSIL.

This chain links TRBV19 with TRBJ2-2; D remains ambiguous. The CDR3 loop spans 13 amino acids. In germline, CDR1 is LNHDA, CDR2 SQIVND (reference sequence). Deletions cut 5 bases from V and 7 bases from J, with 11 bases between. The CDR3 loop reads CASSRPEDGELFF. The CDR3 DNA is TGTGCCAGTAGTCGCCCCGAGGACGGGGAGCTGTTTTTT.

The chain employs TRBV5-5 and TRBJ1-2; 8 bases map to TRBD1. J gave up 4 bases and V 0 bases, and 5 bases lay outside the gene matches. Looked up from germline, CDR1 is SGHKS and CDR2 is YYEKEE (reference sequence). The length of the CDR3 is 15 residues. CDR3 nucleotide sequence: TGTGCCAGCAGCTTGGAGACAGGGGCGCCCTATGGCTACACCTTC. Protein product: CASSLETGAPYGYTF.

The chain uses TRBV21-1 and TRBJ1-5; the listed D gene, TRBD1, was not tested against the DNA. TRBV21-1 is listed as a pseudogene. This CDR3 is 19 amino acids long. The CDR3 DNA reads TGTGCCAGCAGCAAACCGACAGGGGTGCCCTCGAGGAGCAATCAGCCCCAGCATTTT. This codes for CASSKPTGVPSRSNQPQHF.

The chain is built from TRBV27 and TRBJ2-3; 9 bases agree with TRBD1. The V and J ends lost 5 bases and 3 bases, in that order; junction bases with no gene match: 6. Germline loops: CDR1 MNHEY, CDR2 SMNVEV (reference sequence). The CDR3 totals 15 residues. CDR3 DNA: TGTGCCAGCAGTCTCAACAGGGGGCGAACAGATACGCAGTATTTT. Translation: CASSLNRGRTDTQYF.

This clone has a handful of counts. This rearrangement joins TRBV27 to TRBJ2-2; TRBD1 is a possible D gene (6 bases). This CDR3 contains 14 residues. Germline lookup yields CDR1 MNHEY and CDR2 SMNVEV (reference sequence). The V gene lost 3 bases and the J gene lost 1 base, with 6 bases spanning the gap. For the CDR3, the DNA is TGTGCCAGCAGTTTGGGACAGAACACCGGGGAGCTGTTTTTT. Protein: CASSLGQNTGELFF.

This chain joins TRBV6-5 and TRBJ2-7, with TRBD1 matching 7 bases. Germline-derived CDR1 and CDR2 are MNHEY and SVGAGI. The CDR3 spans 14 residues. V trimming: 2 bases; J trimming: 5 bases; junction bases outside the gene matches: 6. CDR3 DNA: TGTGCCAGCAGTTACAAGGGGGCTAATAACGAGCAGTACTTC. It encodes CASSYKGANNEQYF.

The table lists this clone with a count of one. The chain links TRBV7-8 to TRBJ2-7, with a tentative D call TRBD2 (6 bases). Germline-derived CDR1 and CDR2 are SGHVS and FQNEAQ. Trimming cost V 4 bases and J 6 bases, with 10 bases left between them. This CDR3 is built from 12 residues. CDR3 sequence reads: CASSSRLGEQYF. CDR3 nucleotides: TGTGCCAGCAGCTCCCGACTAGGCGAGCAGTACTTC.

This clone was observed a few times. V and J are TRBV27 and TRBJ1-5; 11 nucleotides match TRBD1. This CDR3 region has 16 residues. The junction had 8 bases not matched to a gene; V was cut back by 4 bases and J by 6 bases. Germline CDR1 is MNHEY and CDR2 is SMNVEV (reference sequence). The CDR3 DNA follows: TGTGCCAGCAGTTCCCTGGACAGGGGGCGGGGTCAGCCCCAGCATTTT. This codes for CASSSLDRGRGQPQHF.

The rearrangement joins TRBV2 to TRBJ1-5, with TRBD1 as a possible D gene (6 bases). This CDR3 is 17 amino acids long. Germline CDR1 SNHLY, CDR2 FYNNEI. Trimming pared 8 bases from V and 2 bases from J, leaving 22 bases between. Here the CDR3 reads CASCPGQGSFCNQPQHF. In DNA form, the CDR3 reads TGTGCCAGCTGTCCCGGTCAGGGGTCCTTTTGCAATCAGCCCCAGCATTTT.

The chain links TRBV10-3 to TRBJ2-7; 16 bases agree with TRBD2. The CDR3 spans 17 residues. Germline V lookup: CDR1 ENHRY, CDR2 SYGVKD. Trimming at V came to 2 bases and at J to 4 bases, leaving 5 bases not matched to a gene. CDR3 sequence reads: CAISEGTSGGDRYEQYF. CDR3 coding DNA: TGTGCCATCAGTGAGGGGACTAGCGGGGGGGACAGGTACGAGCAGTACTTC.

This clone has just a few counts. The rearrangement joins TRBV9 to TRBJ2-3, with 12 bases matching TRBD2. The CDR3 consists of 16 residues. Losses at the gene ends were 0 bases for V and 5 bases for J; bases not matched to a gene: 4. Germline V lookup: CDR1 SGDLS, CDR2 YYNGEE. For the CDR3, the DNA is TGTGCCAGCAGCGTAGGCCTAGCGGGGGGGAAAGATACGCAGTATTTT. This codes for CASSVGLAGGKDTQYF.